This T cell receptor beta chain stems from a study of blood T cell repertoires in COVID-19. In the authors' methods: Estimated nucleated cell counts came from reference gene primer amplification. The repertoire was sequenced with immunoSEQ multiplex PCR; TCRdb's copy has only in-frame clones and lacks some. V, J and clone size derive from that table, while D and trimming were established from the DNA sequence. Here the sample spans roughly 400,000 clones, 85% to 90% being singletons. The sample taken for sequencing was PBMCs or T cells enriched from blood (not recorded which). This sequence originates from a man aged 30 to 45 who had recovered from COVID-19.

CDR3 sequence (DNA): TGCGCCAGCACGCAGGGGGCTAGCGGGAACAATGAGCAGTTCTTC. Translated: CASTQGASGNNEQFF. V gene TRBV10-1 combines with J gene TRBJ2-1, with a weak D call TRBD2 (9 bases). V was cut by 7 bases and J by 5 bases, with 18 bases left in between. The germline V gene encodes CDR1 WNHNN and CDR2 SYGVQD (reference sequence). The CDR3 totals 15 residues.